The 18 T cell receptor beta chains reported below all come from one sample, sequenced in a study of OX40 agonist ivuxolimab in advanced cancers. Measured with immunoSEQ multiplex PCR; TCRdb has only the in-frame clones, and not every one. The data show more than 65,000 clones, with approximately 78% seen just once and about 5.4% held by the top ten. This sample comprised CD4+ or CD8+ T cells sorted from blood, obtained in a trial of the OX40 agonist ivuxolimab. Receptors originate from an adult with an advanced solid tumor such as melanoma, head and neck, liver or kidney cancer.

The V call is TRBV7-2, the J call TRBJ2-2; 9 nucleotides align to TRBD1. The V gene end was trimmed by 5 bases and the J gene end by 4 bases; junction bases not matched to a gene: 11. From germline, CDR1 is SGHTA and CDR2 FQGNSA. This CDR3 has 17 residues. CDR3 DNA sequence: TGTGCCAGCAGCCCGACAAGGACAGGGGCTACCACCGGGGAGCTGTTTTTT. Its protein is CASSPTRTGATTGELFF.

The J gene is TRBJ2-1, the V gene TRBV5-1, with 7 bases matching TRBD2. V dropped 3 bases and J dropped 8; count of bases not matched to a gene: 5. Germline loops: CDR1 SGHRS, CDR2 YFSETQ. This CDR3 comprises 13 residues. In DNA form, the CDR3 reads TGCGCCAGCAGCTCCGGACTAGTCGATGAGCAGTTCTTC. It translates to CASSSGLVDEQFF.

The chain employs TRBV4-2 and TRBJ2-7; D is unclear. Deletions cut 4 bases from V and 7 bases from J, with 11 bases between. The CDR3 sequence is 12 residues long. CDR1 is LGHNA, CDR2 YNFKEQ, per germline. Here the CDR3 DNA reads TGTGCCAGCAGCCTTTCTAATCGTGAGCAGTACTTC. It encodes CASSLSNREQYF.

This clone was found a few times. V is TRBV7-2 and J is TRBJ1-3; D is unclear. The ends were cut back, 3 bases at V and 0 bases at J, with 9 bases in the middle. The CDR3 is 15 amino acids. The germline gives CDR1 SGHTA, CDR2 FQGNSA. This chain's CDR3 is CASSFSRDSGNTIYF. For the CDR3, the DNA is TGTGCCAGCAGCTTCTCTCGCGACTCTGGAAACACCATATATTTT.

The chain carries TRBV6-1 and TRBJ1-3; D gene unclear. The germline gives CDR1 MNHNS, CDR2 SASEGT. V dropped 4 bases and J dropped 0 bases, with 13 bases sitting between them. The CDR3 loop spans 16 amino acids. The CDR3 region has the DNA TGTGCCAGCAGTGGATTTGGCGGACTCTCTGGAAACACCATATATTTT. Amino acid sequence: CASSGFGGLSGNTIYF.

This chain uses TRBV7-3 with TRBJ1-1; a possible D gene is TRBD1 (6 bases). Germline V CDR1 and CDR2: SGHTA, FQGTGA. The CDR3 has 15 residues. V was cut by 5 bases and J by 5 bases, with 18 bases left in between. The CDR3 region has the DNA TGTGCCAGCAGCCAAGCAGGGGCTCCGGGAACTGAAGCTTTCTTT. Its translation is CASSQAGAPGTEAFF.

This clone was seen a few times. The chain has TRBV5-1 and TRBJ1-1; no reliable D call. With 2 bases removed from V and 1 base from J, the gap between germline ends came to 15 bases. This CDR3 contains 16 residues. Germline V gene sequence: CDR1 SGHRS, CDR2 YFSETQ. The CDR3 coding sequence is TGCGCCAGCAGCTTTAGTTCGGGCGCAGGGAACACTGAAGCTTTCTTT. Translating it yields CASSFSSGAGNTEAFF.

The chain uses TRBV4-3 and TRBJ2-3, with D unclear. V was shortened by 5 bases and J by 0 bases, with 9 bases between the two germline ends. Germline CDR1 is LGHNA and CDR2 is YSLEER. The CDR3 runs 14 residues. The CDR3 sequence: CASSLDTSTDTQYF. CDR3 DNA sequence: TGCGCCAGCAGCTTAGACACTAGCACAGATACGCAGTATTTT.

This clone has only one observation. This chain uses TRBV18 with TRBJ1-2; D possibly corresponds to TRBD1 (6 bases). The CDR3 covers 14 residues. The V end lost 1 base, the J end lost 7 bases, and 13 bases lay between the germline ends. Germline V CDR1 and CDR2: KGHSH, LQKENI. Written as DNA, the CDR3 is TGTGCCAGCTCACCACGACAGGAGCAGGGTGGCTACACCTTC. This sequence encodes CASSPRQEQGGYTF.

The chain employs TRBV19 and TRBJ2-2; 9 bases are a match to TRBD1. The CDR3 contains 15 residues. Germline V CDR1 and CDR2: LNHDA, SQIVND (reference sequence). With V trimmed by 5 bases and J by 1 base, 2 bases remained unmatched. CDR3 DNA sequence: TGTGCCAGTAGTTCGGGACAGGGGAACACCGGGGAGCTGTTTTTT. It is translated as CASSSGQGNTGELFF.

The chain combines TRBV7-2 with TRBJ1-2, with D maybe TRBD1 (5 bases). The CDR3 length is 12 residues. Trimming shortened V by 1 base and J by 5 bases, and 5 bases separated the two germline ends. Germline CDR1 and CDR2: SGHTA and FQGNSA. CDR3 region: CASSLGGYGYTF. The CDR3 DNA is TGTGCCAGCAGCTTAGGGGGGTATGGCTACACCTTC.

This clone was seen a handful of times. The V call is TRBV19, the J call TRBJ1-6; no reliable D call. V dropped 1 base and J dropped 7 bases, with 11 bases sitting between them. The CDR3 spans 15 residues. Germline CDR1 LNHDA, CDR2 SQIVND (reference sequence). The CDR3 nucleotides read TGTGCCAGTAGTATAGTGATAGGGCTGAATTCACCCCTCCACTTT. Protein sequence: CASSIVIGLNSPLHF.

This clone was detected only a few times. The chain combines TRBV19 with TRBJ2-4, with TRBD1 matching over 8 bases. CDR1 is LNHDA, CDR2 SQIVND, per germline (reference sequence). The CDR3 covers 15 residues. With 2 bases clipped from V and 3 bases from J, the junction kept 3 bases outside the gene matches. CDR3 sequence (DNA): TGTGCCAGTAGTATACGACAGGGGAACAAAAACATTCAGTACTTC. Translating gives CASSIRQGNKNIQYF.

The V call is TRBV5-6, the J call TRBJ2-1, with D possibly TRBD1 on 5 matching bases. V lost 1 base to trimming and J lost 0 bases, with 11 bases between them. CDR3 size: 16 residues. Germline-derived CDR1 and CDR2 are SGHDT and YYEEEE. CDR3 residues: CASSLYQGSSYNEQFF. The CDR3 DNA is TGTGCCAGCAGCTTGTATCAGGGAAGCTCCTACAATGAGCAGTTCTTC.

This chain links TRBV5-1 with TRBJ2-1; TRBD1 might be the D (5 bases). Germline V gene sequence: CDR1 SGHRS, CDR2 YFSETQ. The CDR3 consists of 14 residues. Trimming stripped 0 bases from V and 3 bases from J, with 7 bases between. CDR3 loop: CASSLAQGYNEQFF. The DNA for the CDR3 is TGCGCCAGCAGCTTGGCCCAGGGCTACAATGAGCAGTTCTTC. The complete variable domain, with remaining parts taken from reference TRBV5-1 and TRBJ2-1, reads KAGVTQTPRYLIKTRGQQVTLSCSPISGHRSVSWYQQTPGQGLQFLFEYFSETQRNKGNFPGRFSGRQFSNSRSEMNVSTLELGDSALYLCASSLAQGYNEQFFGPGTRLTVL.

This clone showed up just a few times. This rearrangement joins TRBV14 to TRBJ2-7; the D gene is possibly TRBD2 (5 bases). Trimming stripped 4 bases from V and 10 bases from J, with 14 bases between. This CDR3 has 12 residues. Per germline, CDR1 SGHDN and CDR2 FVKESK. The DNA for the CDR3 is TGTGCCAGCAGCCCTAAGAGGGCCATCCAGTACTTC. Its translation: CASSPKRAIQYF.

The J gene is TRBJ1-4, the V gene TRBV5-1; 7 nucleotides match TRBD1. The germline gives CDR1 SGHRS, CDR2 YFSETQ. V was pared by 5 bases and J by 2 bases, with 6 bases of the junction left unmatched. The CDR3 has 15 amino acids. The CDR3 nucleotides read TGCGCCAGCAGTTTCAGGGGGTACACTAATGAAAAACTGTTTTTT. It specifies CASSFRGYTNEKLFF.

The chain uses TRBV5-1 and TRBJ2-3; tentatively, D is TRBD1 or TRBD2 (6 bases each). Germline CDR1 reads SGHRS; CDR2 reads YFSETQ. V lost 0 bases and J 1 base, leaving 15 bases between the germline ends. This CDR3 is built from 17 residues. The CDR3 coding sequence is TGCGCCAGCAGCTTGGCCGCCGGGGGCTGGGGCACAGATACGCAGTATTTT. Translated: CASSLAAGGWGTDTQYF.